The T cell receptor (beta chain) described here comes from a study of blood T cells in healthy people across ages. The CDR3 is made up of 15 amino acids. V lost 7 bases to trimming and J lost 5 bases; unmatched junction nucleotides: 8. CDR1 is SQVTM, CDR2 ANQGSEA, per germline. It was with a sample-barcoded 5' primer and a J-beta primer mix that a second PCR of roughly 7 to 12 cycles was run. TCRdb passed the 5' RACE reads through MiXCR, listing each CDR3 protein once. The sample yields around 970,000 distinct CDR3 sequences, about 51% seen once. This TCR came from a woman in her sixties or seventies in good health. The sequenced material came from blood. This chain uses TRBV29-1 with TRBJ2-1, with TRBD2 matching 13 bases. The CDR3 region is CSDRTSGSRNNEQFF. The DNA for the CDR3 is TGCAGCGACCGGACTAGCGGGAGTCGGAACAATGAGCAGTTCTTC.